Each of the 7 T cell receptor beta chains below was sequenced from the same sample in a study of lymphopenia after photon versus proton radiotherapy. Assay used: immunoSEQ multiplex PCR; TCRdb lists only in-frame clones, some missing. The sample consists of about 53,000 clones, 80% to 90% of them appearing once. This sample comprised peripheral blood, obtained from a patient treated with photon-based radiotherapy. All receptors derive from a man aged 50-59 years with gastric cancer.

The CDR3 sequence: CASTALGSGANVLTF. CDR3 bases: TGTGCCAGCACCGCCCTCGGGTCTGGGGCCAACGTCCTGACTTTC. The chain recombines TRBV27 with TRBJ2-6; D remains unclear. CDR3 length equals 15 residues. V lost 7 bases to trimming and J lost 1 base, with 11 bases between them. Germline CDR1 and CDR2: MNHEY and SMNVEV (reference sequence). The full variable domain, completed using reference TRBV27 and TRBJ2-6, is EAQVTQNPRYLITVTGKKLTVTCSQNMNHEYMSWYRQDPGLGLRQIYYSMNVEVTDKGDVPEGYKVSRKEKRNFPLILESPSPNQTSLYFCASTALGSGANVLTFGAGSRLTVL.

The rearrangement uses TRBV7-6 and TRBJ2-2; 13 bases match TRBD2. The junction had 8 bases not matched to a gene; V was cut back by 5 bases and J by 5 bases. Per the germline V gene, CDR1 is SGHVS and CDR2 is FNYEAQ. CDR3 length: 17 amino acids. The CDR3 DNA reads TGTGCCAGCAGCCCAGGTGGACTAGCGGGAGAAACCGGGGAGCTGTTTTTT. This gives the protein CASSPGGLAGETGELFF.

The J gene is TRBJ2-7, the V gene TRBV13; perhaps D is TRBD1 or TRBD2 (5 bases each). The CDR3 sequence is 13 residues long. From germline, CDR1 is PRHDT and CDR2 FYEKMQ (reference sequence). Trimming shortened V by 3 bases and J by 5 bases, and 11 bases separated the two germline ends. The DNA for the CDR3 is TGTGCCAGCAGCTTGGACCGGGGCGACGAGCAGTACTTC. This translates into CASSLDRGDEQYF.

The V and J genes are TRBV7-2 and TRBJ2-2; D ambiguous. The CDR3 loop spans 15 amino acids. V was pared by 3 bases and J by 5 bases, with 13 bases between. The V gene's germline CDR1 is SGHTA and CDR2 FQGNSA. CDR3 loop: CASSFLTYPTGELFF. CDR3 DNA: TGTGCCAGCAGCTTTCTTACCTACCCAACCGGGGAGCTGTTTTTT.

Within the sample, this clone is medium-sized. This chain joins TRBV6-5 and TRBJ1-2; 7 bases match TRBD1. After removal of 5 bases from V and 8 bases from J, the junction contained 5 bases not matched to a gene. Germline V gene data show CDR1 as MNHEY and CDR2 as SVGAGI. The CDR3 sequence is 12 residues long. CDR3 loop: CASSPTGDGYTF. The CDR3 region has the DNA TGTGCCAGCAGTCCCACAGGGGACGGCTACACCTTC.

This rearrangement joins TRBV7-8 to TRBJ2-1; D is ambiguous. Germline lookup yields CDR1 SGHVS and CDR2 FQNEAQ. Trimming shortened V by 4 bases and J by 4 bases, and 17 bases separated the two germline ends. The CDR3 has 16 amino acids. The DNA of the CDR3 is TGTGCCAGCAGCTGGCCGAGAAGGCTCGGATACAATGAGCAGTTCTTC. It is translated as CASSWPRRLGYNEQFF. The full variable domain, completed using reference TRBV7-8 and TRBJ2-1, is GAGVSQSPRYKVAKRGQDVALRCDPISGHVSLFWYQQALGQGPEFLTYFQNEAQLDKSGLPSDRFFAERPEGSVSTLKIQRTQQEDSAVYLCASSWPRRLGYNEQFFGPGTRLTVL.

This sequence joins TRBV14 and TRBJ2-7; D is undetermined. The CDR3 loop spans 15 amino acids. CDR1 is SGHDN and CDR2 is FVKESK in the germline V gene. V was cut by 2 bases and J by 3 bases, with 14 bases left in between. In DNA, the CDR3 is TGTGCCAGCAGCCAAATATCGCGCGAGTTCTACGAGCAGTACTTC. Its translation is CASSQISREFYEQYF.